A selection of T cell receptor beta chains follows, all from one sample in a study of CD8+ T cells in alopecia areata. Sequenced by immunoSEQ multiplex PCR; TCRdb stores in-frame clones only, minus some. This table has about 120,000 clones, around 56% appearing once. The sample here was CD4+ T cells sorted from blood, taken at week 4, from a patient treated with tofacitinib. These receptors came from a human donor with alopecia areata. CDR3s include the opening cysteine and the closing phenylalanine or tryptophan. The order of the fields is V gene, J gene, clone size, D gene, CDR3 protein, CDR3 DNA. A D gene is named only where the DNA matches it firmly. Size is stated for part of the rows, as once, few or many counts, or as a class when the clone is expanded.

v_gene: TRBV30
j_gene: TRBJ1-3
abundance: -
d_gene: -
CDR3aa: CAWMKRGSENTIYF
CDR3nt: TGTGCCTGGATGAAGCGAGGGAGTGAAAACACCATATATTTT

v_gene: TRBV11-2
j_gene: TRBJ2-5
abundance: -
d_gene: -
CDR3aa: CASSLGTARETQYF
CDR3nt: TGTGCCAGCAGCTTAGGAACGGCCCGAGAGACCCAGTACTTC

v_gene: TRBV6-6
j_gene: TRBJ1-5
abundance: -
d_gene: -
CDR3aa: CASTPDDRLSNQPQHF
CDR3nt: TGTGCCAGCACCCCCGATGACAGGCTTAGCAATCAGCCCCAGCATTTT

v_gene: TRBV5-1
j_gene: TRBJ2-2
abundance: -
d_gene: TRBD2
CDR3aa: CASSFSGGQNTGELFF
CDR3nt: TGCGCCAGCAGCTTTAGCGGGGGCCAGAACACCGGGGAGCTGTTTTTT

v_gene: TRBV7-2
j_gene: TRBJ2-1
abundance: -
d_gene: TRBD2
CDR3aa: CASSLGRASGSDEQFF
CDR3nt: TGTGCCAGCAGCTTAGGGCGGGCTAGCGGGAGTGATGAGCAGTTCTTC

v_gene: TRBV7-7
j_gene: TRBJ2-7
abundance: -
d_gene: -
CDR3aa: CASSLDAGISYEQYF
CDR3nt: TGTGCTAGCAGCTTAGACGCAGGGATTTCCTACGAGCAGTACTTC

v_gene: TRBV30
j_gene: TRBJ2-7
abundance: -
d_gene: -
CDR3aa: CAWSGGTFYEQYF
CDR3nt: TGTGCCTGGAGTGGGGGAACCTTCTACGAGCAGTACTTC

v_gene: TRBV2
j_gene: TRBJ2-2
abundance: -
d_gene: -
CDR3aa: CASSEEVAWNTGELFF
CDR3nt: TGTGCCAGCAGTGAAGAAGTAGCGTGGAACACCGGGGAGCTGTTTTTT

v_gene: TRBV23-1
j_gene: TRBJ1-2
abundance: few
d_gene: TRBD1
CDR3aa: CASSQTGTGENYGYTF
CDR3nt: TGCGCCAGCAGTCAAACGGGGACAGGGGAGAACTATGGCTACACCTTC

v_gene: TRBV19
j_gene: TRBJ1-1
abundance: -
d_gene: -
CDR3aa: CASSLNRAGTEAFF
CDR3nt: TGTGCCAGTAGTCTAAACAGGGCGGGCACTGAAGCTTTCTTT

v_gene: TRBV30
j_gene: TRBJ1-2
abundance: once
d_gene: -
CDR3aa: CAWSPFNYGYTF
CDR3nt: TGTGCCTGGAGTCCCTTCAACTATGGCTACACCTTC

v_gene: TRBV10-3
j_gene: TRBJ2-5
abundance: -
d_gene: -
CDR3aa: CAISESGFVTETQYF
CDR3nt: TGTGCCATCAGTGAGTCAGGCTTTGTAACAGAGACCCAGTACTTC

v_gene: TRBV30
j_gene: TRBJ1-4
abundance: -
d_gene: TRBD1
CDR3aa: CAWRPGSTGIEKLFF
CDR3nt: TGTGCCTGGAGGCCCGGCTCGACAGGGATTGAAAAACTGTTTTTT

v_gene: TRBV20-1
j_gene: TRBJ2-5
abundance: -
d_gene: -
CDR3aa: CSAWGETQYF
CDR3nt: TGCAGTGCGTGGGGAGAGACCCAGTACTTC

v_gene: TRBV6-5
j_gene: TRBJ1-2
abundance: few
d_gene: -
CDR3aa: CASRRDGNYGYTF
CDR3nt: TGTGCCAGCAGGAGGGACGGAAACTATGGCTACACCTTC

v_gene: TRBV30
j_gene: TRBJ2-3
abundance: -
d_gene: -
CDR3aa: CAWTAGPTDTQYF
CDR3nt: TGTGCCTGGACGGCGGGTCCCACAGATACGCAGTATTTT

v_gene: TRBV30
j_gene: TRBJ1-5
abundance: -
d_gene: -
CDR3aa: CAWSGQWTSNQPQHF
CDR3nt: TGTGCCTGGAGTGGTCAGTGGACCTCCAATCAGCCCCAGCATTTT

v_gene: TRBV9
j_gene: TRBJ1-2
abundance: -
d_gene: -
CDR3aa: CASSVEAGRDGYTF
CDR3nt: TGTGCCAGCAGCGTAGAGGCAGGAAGGGATGGCTACACCTTC

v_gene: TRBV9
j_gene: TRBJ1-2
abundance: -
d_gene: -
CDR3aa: CASSPSDRTVSGYTF
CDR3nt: TGTGCCAGCAGCCCCTCGGACCGGACAGTGAGTGGCTACACCTTC

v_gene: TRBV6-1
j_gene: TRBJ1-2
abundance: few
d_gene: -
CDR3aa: CASSEAVQGGGYTF
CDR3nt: TGTGCCAGCAGTGAAGCGGTACAGGGTGGTGGCTACACCTTC

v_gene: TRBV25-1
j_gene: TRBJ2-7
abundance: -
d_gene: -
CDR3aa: CASSDVLDRIHEQYF
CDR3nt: TGTGCCAGCAGTGACGTGTTGGACAGAATCCACGAGCAGTACTTC

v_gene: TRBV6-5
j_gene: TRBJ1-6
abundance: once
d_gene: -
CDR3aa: CASKEGVLNSPLHF
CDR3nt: TGTGCCAGCAAGGAAGGGGTTTTAAATTCACCCCTCCACTTT

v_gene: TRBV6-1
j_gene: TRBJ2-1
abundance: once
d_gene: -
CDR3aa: CASSEPPRDEQFF
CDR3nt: TGTGCCAGCAGTGAACCCCCGAGGGATGAGCAGTTCTTC

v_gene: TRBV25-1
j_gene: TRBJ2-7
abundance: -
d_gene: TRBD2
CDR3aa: CASSDPGGITYEQYF
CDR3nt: TGTGCCAGCAGTGATCCGGGGGGGATTACCTACGAGCAGTACTTC

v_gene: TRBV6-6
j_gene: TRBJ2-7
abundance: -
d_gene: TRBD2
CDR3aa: CASSYGGGPYEQYF
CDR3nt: TGTGCCAGCAGTTACGGGGGAGGGCCCTACGAGCAGTACTTC

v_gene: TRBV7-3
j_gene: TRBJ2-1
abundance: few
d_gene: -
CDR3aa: CASSLTSRNEQFF
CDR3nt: TGTGCCAGCAGCCTCACTAGCCGAAATGAGCAGTTCTTC

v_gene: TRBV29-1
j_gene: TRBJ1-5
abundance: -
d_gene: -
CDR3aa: CSVEGGLNQPQHF
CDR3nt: TGCAGCGTTGAAGGGGGGCTCAATCAGCCCCAGCATTTT

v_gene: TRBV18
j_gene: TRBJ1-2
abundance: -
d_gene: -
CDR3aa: CASSPQGSNYGYTF
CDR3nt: TGTGCCAGCTCACCTCAGGGATCAAACTATGGCTACACCTTC

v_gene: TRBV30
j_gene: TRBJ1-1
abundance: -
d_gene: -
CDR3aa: CAWRGVNTEAFF
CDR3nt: TGTGCCTGGAGGGGGGTTAACACTGAAGCTTTCTTT

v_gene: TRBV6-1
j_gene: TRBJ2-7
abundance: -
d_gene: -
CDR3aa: CASSEVGGGSSYEQYF
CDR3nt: TGTGCCAGCAGTGAAGTTGGGGGCGGCAGCTCCTACGAGCAGTACTTC

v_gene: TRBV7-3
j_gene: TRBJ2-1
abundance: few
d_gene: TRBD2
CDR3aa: CASSRYTSDNEQFF
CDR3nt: TGTGCCAGCAGCCGATACACTAGCGACAATGAGCAGTTCTTC